This entry is about one T cell receptor beta chain. Per the original methods: By means of reference gene primer amplification, nucleated cell counts were estimated. Data came from immunoSEQ multiplex PCR; TCRdb stores just in-frame clones and leaves some out. The DNA gave D and trimming, while V, J and clone size come from that table. This sample has under 30,000 clones, with 75% to 90% found just once. Trimming took 7 bases from V and 8 from J, leaving 11 bases between them. CDR1 and CDR2 (germline): SNHLY, FYNNEI. This CDR3 contains 12 residues. This sample was included in a study of blood T cell repertoires in COVID-19. At the level of the study: Collection of acute and convalescent COVID-19 samples took place in the United States, Italy and Spain. T cells, B-cell-depleted T cells, or PBMCs supplied cDNA or gDNA.

This sequence was found in a human donor with acute or convalescent COVID-19. The donor label of this sample is uncertain. The gene calls are TRBV2 and TRBJ1-4; no definite D call. Sequenced sample: peripheral blood. CDR3 amino acids: CASTRTQEKLFF. The CDR3 coding sequence is TGTGCCAGCACTAGAACCCAGGAAAAACTGTTTTTT.